This T cell receptor (beta chain) was identified in a study of read filtering for tumor transcriptome and immune sequencing. For the study at large: Patients were 17 male and some 13 female, mean age 65.9 years, range 47 to 80. Roughly 8 patients were R-ISS I, roughly 15 were R-ISS II, about seven were R-ISS III.

Sampling of bone marrow took place during active disease in every patient. Molecular barcoded adaptors covering alpha/delta and beta/gamma chains were used on roughly 370 ng RNA. In TCRdb, the reads were re-called with MiXCR into one record per CDR3 protein. The table shows some 46,000 distinct CDR3 sequences, with approximately 12% occurring only once. In its sample, this clonotype was seen many times. The TCR originated in a donor older than 35 with multiple myeloma. Material for sequencing was a population of CD138-negative cells sorted from bone marrow.

CDR3 in DNA: TGTGCCAGCAGTTTTATTGGCGGGAGCACAGATACGCAGTATTTT. Its translation is CASSFIGGSTDTQYF. V and J are TRBV12-3 or TRBV12-4 and TRBJ2-3; D might be TRBD2 (5 bases). The CDR3 contains 15 residues. The V end was cut by 3 bases, the J end by 0 bases, with 10 bases between.